This TCR beta chain was obtained from a study of regulatory T cells in long-lasting Graves disease. Findings of the study overall: Persistent Graves' patients had lower TCR diversity than newly diagnosed ones.

This clonotype was observed at least ten times. Its antigen is unknown. Researchers made TCR beta libraries by using iRepertoire HTBI primers and running Arm-PCR on CDR3 regions. TCRdb reanalysed the multiplex PCR reads using MiXCR and keeps one entry per CDR3 protein. This sample has some 250,000 distinct CDR3 sequences, with approximately 20% found just once. V was clipped by 0 bases and J by 7 bases; unmatched bases: 16. Germline V lookup: CDR1 DFQATT, CDR2 SNEGSKA (reference sequence). The CDR3 has 18 residues. The time point: newly diagnosed GD, antithyroid drugs for less than 3 months. Researchers made the TCR library from RNA that was extracted from PBMCs. The same sample was also used in a study of T cells in Graves' hyperthyroidism and ophthalmopathy. As reported in that work: Graves' hyperthyroidism was deemed stable absent ophthalmopathy progression within 18 months.

The sequencing used peripheral blood mononuclear cells (PBMCs), collected at new diagnosis, from a patient treated with antithyroid drugs. The source of this sequence is a woman aged 25 to 45 with Graves disease. The chain has TRBV20-1 and TRBJ2-2; 8 positions agree with TRBD2. The CDR3 sequence: CSARDLQRAGVLGGELFF. The CDR3 region has the DNA TGCAGTGCTAGAGATTTGCAGCGAGCGGGGGTGCTAGGCGGGGAGCTGTTTTTT.